This passage covers 20 T cell receptor beta chains from one sample sequenced in a study of siplizumab effects on memory and regulatory T cells. The table came from immunoSEQ multiplex PCR; TCRdb's copy has only in-frame clones and leaves some out. Of over 85,000 clones listed, more than 85% are singletons. The sequenced sample consisted of CD4+ T cells sorted from blood. The origin of the receptors is a human donor in good health.

This chain uses TRBV19 with TRBJ1-2; D remains ambiguous. Trimming removed 0 bases from V and 8 bases from J, with 4 bases in between. The CDR3 extends over 11 amino acids. Looked up from germline, CDR1 is LNHDA and CDR2 is SQIVND (reference sequence). The CDR3 loop reads CASSIDLGYTF. The CDR3 nucleotides are TGTGCCAGTAGTATAGACCTCGGCTACACCTTC. Based on the CDR3 plus reference TRBV19 and TRBJ1-2, the full variable domain is DGGITQSPKYLFRKEGQNVTLSCEQNLNHDAMYWYRQDPGQGLRLIYYSQIVNDFQKGDIAEGYSVSREKKESFPLTVTSAQKNPTAFYLCASSIDLGYTFGSGTRLTVV.

This chain joins TRBV5-1 and TRBJ2-2; the match to TRBD2 covers 11 bases. V lost 6 bases to trimming and J lost 6 bases; unmatched junction nucleotides: 10. This CDR3 contains 16 residues. Germline V gives CDR1 SGHRS, CDR2 YFSETQ. CDR3 sequence (DNA): TGCGCCAGCATAGAGACTAGCGGGACAACCGCCGGGGAGCTGTTTTTT. The encoded protein is CASIETSGTTAGELFF.

The gene calls are TRBV30 and TRBJ2-7; maybe TRBD2 (5 bases). Trimming pared 3 bases from V and 4 bases from J, leaving 7 bases between. This CDR3 has 11 amino acids. The germline gives CDR1 GTSNPN, CDR2 SVGIG (reference sequence). In nucleotides, the CDR3 is TGTGCCTGGAGCGGGATGTACGAGCAGTACTTC. It specifies CAWSGMYEQYF.

The V gene is TRBV30, the J gene TRBJ1-5, with 7 nucleotides matching TRBD1. Per the germline V gene, CDR1 is GTSNPN and CDR2 is SVGIG (reference sequence). V dropped 3 bases and J dropped 2; count of bases not matched to a gene: 4. There are 14 residues in the CDR3. The CDR3 bases are TGTGCCTGGAGGCCCGGGACAGGCAATCAGCCCCAGCATTTT. This codes for CAWRPGTGNQPQHF.

The gene calls are TRBV27 and TRBJ2-6; a possible D gene is TRBD2 (5 bases). Trimming removed 4 bases at V and 0 bases at J, with 19 bases between. Germline assignment: CDR1 MNHEY and CDR2 SMNVEV (reference sequence). This CDR3 region has 19 residues. Here the CDR3 reads CASSYNTRAPRSGANVLTF. The CDR3 nucleotides read TGTGCCAGCAGTTACAACACTAGAGCCCCACGCTCTGGGGCCAACGTCCTGACTTTC.

This chain uses TRBV6-6 with TRBJ1-1; 8 bases agree with TRBD1. The CDR3 is 15 amino acids. After removal of 5 bases from V and 1 base from J, the junction contained 6 bases not matched to a gene. Germline values: CDR1 MNHNY, CDR2 SVGAGI (reference sequence). DNA of the CDR3: TGTGCCAGCAGTCGGGGAGGGACAGGGAACACTGAAGCTTTCTTT. It yields the protein CASSRGGTGNTEAFF.

This clone appeared once. The chain employs TRBV10-1 and TRBJ1-1; a possible D gene is TRBD1 (5 bases). The V end lost 3 bases, the J end lost 11 bases, and 13 bases lay between the germline ends. CDR3 length: 12 residues. The germline V gene has CDR1 WNHNN and CDR2 SYGVQD (reference sequence). CDR3 amino acids: CASSDGGGTAFF. CDR3 nucleotide sequence: TGCGCCAGCAGTGACGGGGGAGGTACGGCTTTCTTT.

The chain couples TRBV7-2 to TRBJ2-6, with D perhaps TRBD2 (6 bases). Per germline, CDR1 SGHTA and CDR2 FQGNSA. Trimming removed 2 bases from V and 2 bases from J, with 13 bases in between. This CDR3 is built from 17 residues. The DNA of the CDR3 is TGTGCCAGCAGCTTATTCCGCAGGACTACTGGGGCCAACGTCCTGACTTTC. This sequence encodes CASSLFRRTTGANVLTF.

This chain uses TRBV27 with TRBJ1-1; D perhaps matches TRBD1 (6 bases). V gave up 3 bases and J gave up 1 base, with 12 bases separating them. The CDR3 length is 15 residues. The V gene's germline CDR1 is MNHEY and CDR2 SMNVEV (reference sequence). The CDR3 loop is CASSFRGRPNTEAFF. The CDR3 DNA sequence: TGTGCCAGCAGTTTTCGGGGGCGACCGAACACTGAAGCTTTCTTT.

The chain's CDR3 is CASNPLAGGFHEQFF. DNA of the CDR3: TGTGCCAGCAACCCGCTAGCGGGAGGCTTCCATGAGCAGTTCTTC. The chain is built from TRBV6-1 and TRBJ2-1; 11 positions agree with TRBD2. There are 15 residues in the CDR3. The ends lost 7 bases at V and 8 bases at J; junction bases unmatched: 10. CDR1 and CDR2 from the germline V gene are MNHNS and SASEGT.

This chain uses TRBV20-1 with TRBJ2-7; D uncertain. Trimming left V 7 bases short and J 4 bases short, with 11 bases between. From germline, CDR1 is DFQATT and CDR2 SNEGSKA (reference sequence). The CDR3 runs 11 residues. The CDR3 sequence is CSVPKVYEQYF. For the CDR3, the DNA is TGCAGTGTCCCTAAGGTATACGAGCAGTACTTC.

The chain has TRBV7-2 and TRBJ1-1; D gene uncertain. Trimming took off 6 bases at V and 1 base at J, with 12 bases between the two ends. This CDR3 comprises 14 residues. Germline CDR1 reads SGHTA; CDR2 reads FQGNSA. Here the CDR3 DNA reads TGTGCCAGCAGTCATGAGGCCGGGAACACTGAAGCTTTCTTT. Translated: CASSHEAGNTEAFF.

This sequence joins TRBV7-9 and TRBJ2-1; a weak D match, TRBD1 (6 bases). The CDR3 is made up of 15 amino acids. With 2 bases removed from V and 9 bases from J, the gap between germline ends came to 17 bases. In germline, CDR1 is SEHNR, CDR2 FQNEAQ (reference sequence). This CDR3 reads CASSLFLQGRAEQFF. In DNA form, the CDR3 reads TGTGCCAGCAGCTTATTCCTACAGGGCAGAGCTGAGCAGTTCTTC.

This clone has just one count. J is TRBJ1-4 and V is TRBV19, with D maybe TRBD1 (6 bases). Germline values: CDR1 LNHDA, CDR2 SQIVND (reference sequence). The CDR3 has 14 residues. V gave up 7 bases and J gave up 8 bases, with 17 bases separating them. CDR3: CASNQGQYREKLFF. The CDR3 DNA sequence: TGTGCCAGTAACCAAGGACAGTATCGGGAAAAACTGTTTTTT.

The rearrangement joins TRBV7-9 to TRBJ2-1; perhaps TRBD1 as D (5 bases). The CDR3 is 12 residues long. CDR1 and CDR2 (germline): SEHNR, FQNEAQ (reference sequence). Trimming took 5 bases from V and 9 from J, leaving 11 bases between them. CDR3 loop: CASSVLTGEQFF. The CDR3 region has the DNA TGTGCCAGCAGCGTCCTAACAGGTGAGCAGTTCTTC.

This clone has a handful of counts. This chain links TRBV28 with TRBJ1-1; D perhaps matches TRBD1 (5 bases). V lost 5 bases and J lost 3, with 10 bases in between. The CDR3 spans 13 residues. CDR1 is MDHEN and CDR2 is SYDVKM in the germline V gene. DNA of the CDR3: TGTGCCAGCAGTGTAGGGGTGTACACTGAAGCTTTCTTT. Encoded protein: CASSVGVYTEAFF.

The chain links TRBV5-1 to TRBJ1-2, with D possibly being TRBD1 (5 bases). The germline CDR1 and CDR2 sequences are SGHRS and YFSETQ. Trimming removed 4 bases at V and 3 bases at J, with 19 bases between. This CDR3 region has 16 residues. The CDR3 here is CASSPGLGDVYYGYTF. The CDR3 region has the DNA TGCGCCAGCAGCCCGGGGTTGGGGGACGTCTACTATGGCTACACCTTC.

The rearrangement joins TRBV7-2 to TRBJ2-5, with a weak D call TRBD2 (5 bases). Germline-derived CDR1 and CDR2 are SGHTA and FQGNSA. Between the trimmed V and J ends, which lost 5 bases and 5 bases, there was a span of 15 bases. This CDR3 is 14 amino acids long. The CDR3 loop reads CASSQATQRETQYF. In DNA form, the CDR3 reads TGTGCCAGCAGCCAAGCGACCCAGCGGGAGACCCAGTACTTC.

V usage is TRBV28 and J usage is TRBJ1-5; 8 bases align to TRBD1. The CDR3 is made up of 16 amino acids. Germline CDR1 is MDHEN and CDR2 is SYDVKM. After removal of 2 bases from V and 1 base from J, the junction contained 4 bases not matched to a gene. In DNA form, the CDR3 reads TGTGCCAGCAGTTTAGGGGGGACAGGCAGCAATCAGCCCCAGCATTTT. Its translation is CASSLGGTGSNQPQHF.

The J gene is TRBJ2-5, the V gene TRBV7-3; tentative D call: TRBD2 (5 bases). The length of the CDR3 is 16 residues. From germline, CDR1 is SGHTA and CDR2 FQGTGA. V lost 1 base, J lost 2 bases, and 14 bases lay in between. The CDR3 DNA reads as TGTGCCAGCAGCTTAAACGGCCGGACTTTACAAGAGACCCAGTACTTC. It encodes CASSLNGRTLQETQYF.